The next 14 T cell receptor beta chains were all read from a single sample in a study of blood T cells in healthy people across ages. A second PCR, run for about 7 to 11 cycles, used a sample-barcoded 5' primer plus a J-beta primer mix. TCRdb analysed the 5' RACE reads with MiXCR anew, one entry per CDR3 protein. The sample carries 650,000 to 700,000 distinct CDR3 sequences, approximately 52% recorded once. The sequenced material came from blood. These receptors were obtained from a woman aged 80 or over in good health.

The rearrangement joins TRBV28 to TRBJ1-6; weak D call: TRBD1 (6 bases). CDR1 is MDHEN and CDR2 is SYDVKM in the germline V gene. Between the trimmed V and J ends, which lost 5 bases and 10 bases, there was a span of 12 bases. The CDR3 sequence is 13 residues long. The CDR3 DNA follows: TGTGCCAGCAGTCCGGGGGGCAGGTCACCCCTCCACTTT. Its translation: CASSPGGRSPLHF.

This sequence joins TRBV5-1 and TRBJ2-7, with 7 bases identical to TRBD1. Trimming took 3 bases from V and 6 from J; bases not matched to a gene: 9. Germline CDR1 is SGHRS and CDR2 is YFSETQ. This CDR3 contains 14 residues. This CDR3 reads CASSSTGTSGEQYF. Written as DNA, the CDR3 is TGCGCCAGCAGCTCGACAGGGACCTCGGGCGAGCAGTACTTC.

This clonotype came up a few times. The chain is built from TRBV4-1 and TRBJ2-1, with a tentative D call TRBD2 (6 bases). Looked up from germline, CDR1 is MGHRA and CDR2 is YSYEKL. This CDR3 region has 12 residues. V was cut by 6 bases and J by 10 bases, with 13 bases left in between. The CDR3 here is CASSTGRGEQFF. The CDR3 DNA follows: TGCGCCAGCAGTACAGGACGGGGGGAGCAGTTCTTC.

The CDR3, as DNA: TGTGCCAGCAGCTTGGCAGCCTCCTCGTTGGGTGAGCAGTTCTTC. This codes for CASSLAASSLGEQFF. The rearrangement joins TRBV3-1 to TRBJ2-1; D uncertain. Germline-derived CDR1 and CDR2 are LGHDT and YNNKEL (reference sequence). V lost 5 bases, J lost 9 bases, and 20 bases lay in between. This CDR3 region has 15 residues.

In the case of this clonotype: Its ends do not fully match the called genes, so a read error is possible. The chain recombines TRBV28 with TRBJ2-3, with D perhaps matching TRBD2 (6 bases). Looked up from germline, CDR1 is MDHEN and CDR2 is SYDVKM. This CDR3 comprises 13 residues. The CDR3 loop is CASSWDFSDTRYF. The DNA of the CDR3 is TGTGCCAGCAGCTGGGACTTCTCAGATACGCGGTATTTT. Filled out from reference TRBV28 and TRBJ2-3, the complete variable domain reads DVKVTQSSRYLVKRTGEKVFLECVQDMDHENMFWYRQDPGLGLRLIYFSYDVKMKEKGDIPEGYSVSREKKERFSLILESASTNQTSMYLCASSWDFSDTRYFGPGTRLTVL.

V usage is TRBV10-2 and J usage is TRBJ2-1; 9 nucleotides align to TRBD1. The V gene end was trimmed by 6 bases and the J gene end by 6 bases; junction bases not matched to a gene: 9. Germline assignment: CDR1 WSHSY and CDR2 SAAADI. The CDR3 consists of 15 residues. The CDR3 bases are TGCGCCAGCAGGGAACAGGGGGCGATTGGCAATGAGCAGTTCTTC. Protein sequence: CASREQGAIGNEQFF.

With regard to this clonotype: A read error may account for a junction end that differs from germline. This chain joins TRBV28 and TRBJ2-3; tentatively, D is TRBD1 or TRBD2 (5 bases each). CDR3 size: 14 residues. Germline-derived CDR1 and CDR2 are MDHEN and SYDVKM. The CDR3 nucleotides are TGTACCAGCAGTGGGACGGGGTTCACAGATACGCAGTATTTT. The encoded protein is CTSSGTGFTDTQYF.

The sample holds a few counts of this clonotype. A read error may be the cause here, since a much bigger clone is one base away. V is TRBV21-1 and J is TRBJ2-5; the DNA was not compared with TRBD1, the D call given in the table. TRBV21-1 is classified as a pseudogene. The CDR3 has 13 residues. DNA of the CDR3: TGTGCCAGCGTCTGTCCTTCCGGGACAGGGCGGTACTTC. Translating gives CASVCPSGTGRYF.

This clonotype was counted between two and nine times. The V gene is TRBV20-1, the J gene TRBJ2-7; the match to TRBD2 covers 8 bases. Trimming at V came to 5 bases and at J to 3 bases, leaving 9 bases not matched to a gene. The CDR3 is made up of 14 amino acids. Germline values: CDR1 DFQATT, CDR2 SNEGSKA (reference sequence). CDR3 region: CSAGGLAGVYEQYF. As DNA, the CDR3 is TGCAGTGCTGGCGGACTAGCCGGCGTCTACGAGCAGTACTTC.

This clonotype has just one count. The rearrangement uses TRBV11-1 and TRBJ1-1; no definite D call. This CDR3 has 12 residues. Trimming stripped 5 bases from V and 4 bases from J, with 8 bases between. Germline V gene data show CDR1 as SGHAT and CDR2 as FQDESV (reference sequence). The CDR3 sequence: CASSPRPTEAFF. In DNA form, the CDR3 reads TGTGCCAGCAGCCCGCGGCCCACTGAAGCTTTCTTT.

The chain recombines TRBV2 with TRBJ2-1; no firm D call. The V gene lost 5 bases and the J gene lost 0 bases, with 14 bases spanning the gap. This CDR3 region has 16 residues. CDR1 is SNHLY and CDR2 is FYNNEI in the germline V gene. CDR3 nucleotide sequence: TGTGCCAGCAGTTCCCCCGGCCGGAGCTCCTACAATGAGCAGTTCTTC. As protein: CASSSPGRSSYNEQFF.

Concerning this clonotype: A much larger clone is a single base away; this may be a read error. The chain recombines TRBV9 with TRBJ2-3, with 10 bases identical to TRBD2. Trimming took 3 bases from V and 3 from J; bases not matched to a gene: 7. The CDR3 totals 16 residues. CDR1 and CDR2 (germline): SGDLS, YYNGEE. CDR3 loop: CASSARRGLATDTQYF. The CDR3 bases are TGTGCCAGCAGCGCCAGACGGGGACTAGCGACAGATACGCAGTATTTT.

This clonotype was detected only once. The V and J genes are TRBV7-2 and TRBJ2-4, with TRBD1 matching 9 bases. CDR1 SGHTA and CDR2 FQGNSA come from the germline V gene. CDR3 length: 17 residues. V gave up 2 bases and J gave up 2 bases; unmatched junction bases: 7. CDR3 sequence: CASSLRGQGITKNIQYF. The CDR3 nucleotides are TGTGCCAGCAGCTTACGAGGACAGGGGATAACCAAAAACATTCAGTACTTC.

For this clonotype: Sequence at one end of the junction differs from germline and may be a read error. The chain couples TRBV27 to TRBJ1-2; D is unclear. The CDR3 is 17 amino acids. Germline CDR1 is MNHEY and CDR2 is SMNVEV (reference sequence). The CDR3 DNA reads as TGTGCCAGCAGTCCGAACTCGAGTTACCGTTCTAACTACGGCTACACCTTC. Residues: CASSPNSSYRSNYGYTF.